The present entry profiles one T cell receptor (beta chain) with its context. The antigen is unknown. These data are taken from a study of vaccination and CD4 T cells after COVID-19. The Oncomine TCR Beta short-read assay sequenced DNA from cultured CD4+ T cells. Via MiXCR, TCRdb re-called the PCR reads, giving one row per CDR3 protein. This sample carries under 10,000 distinct CDR3 sequences, approximately 61% of them seen once, and the ten largest clones take over 15%. Stated treatment: roughly 10-day PBMC culture with coronavirus spike peptide pools or control peptides (ViraFEST assay). This CDR3 region has 16 residues.

The sequence came from a human donor with COVID-19. This material consisted of cultured CD4+ T cells from blood, taken after SARS-CoV-2 vaccination. This rearrangement joins TRBV21-1 to TRBJ2-7; TRBD1, the table's D call, lacks a check against the DNA. TRBV21-1 is shown as a pseudogene. CDR3 region: CASSSNPGTAIYEQYF. For the CDR3, the DNA is TGTGCCAGCAGCTCAAACCCCGGGACAGCAATCTACGAGCAGTACTTC.